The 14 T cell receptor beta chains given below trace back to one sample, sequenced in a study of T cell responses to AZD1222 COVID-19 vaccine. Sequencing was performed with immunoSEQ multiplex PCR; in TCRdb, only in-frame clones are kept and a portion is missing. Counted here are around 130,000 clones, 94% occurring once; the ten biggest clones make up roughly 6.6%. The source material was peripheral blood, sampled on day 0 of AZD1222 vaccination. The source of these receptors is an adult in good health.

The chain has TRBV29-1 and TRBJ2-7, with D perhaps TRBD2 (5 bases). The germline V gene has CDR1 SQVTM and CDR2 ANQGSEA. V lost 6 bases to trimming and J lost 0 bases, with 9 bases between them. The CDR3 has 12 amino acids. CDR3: CSVSGNSYEQYF. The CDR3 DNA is TGCAGCGTCTCCGGGAACTCCTACGAGCAGTACTTC.

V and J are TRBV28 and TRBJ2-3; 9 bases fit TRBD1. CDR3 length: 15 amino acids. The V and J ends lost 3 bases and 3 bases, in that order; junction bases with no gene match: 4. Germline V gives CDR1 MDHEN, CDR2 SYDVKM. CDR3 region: CASSLGGQGTDTQYF. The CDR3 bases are TGTGCCAGCAGTTTGGGGGGACAGGGAACAGATACGCAGTATTTT.

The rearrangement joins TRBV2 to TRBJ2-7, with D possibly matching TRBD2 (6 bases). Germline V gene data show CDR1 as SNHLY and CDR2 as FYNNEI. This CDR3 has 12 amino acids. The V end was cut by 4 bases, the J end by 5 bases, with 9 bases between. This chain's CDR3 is CASSVGGDEQYF. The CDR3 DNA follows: TGTGCCAGCAGTGTAGGAGGGGACGAGCAGTACTTC. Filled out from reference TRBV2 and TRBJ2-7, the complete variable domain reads EPEVTQTPSHQVTQMGQEVILRCVPISNHLYFYWYRQILGQKVEFLVSFYNNEISEKSEIFDDQFSVERPDGSNFTLKIRSTKLEDSAMYFCASSVGGDEQYFGPGTRLTVT.

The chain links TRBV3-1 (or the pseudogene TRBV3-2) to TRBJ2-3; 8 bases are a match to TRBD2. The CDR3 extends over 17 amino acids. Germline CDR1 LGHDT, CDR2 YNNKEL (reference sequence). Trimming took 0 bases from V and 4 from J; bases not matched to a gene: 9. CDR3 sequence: CASSQEPSGSRPDTQYF. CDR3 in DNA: TGTGCCAGCAGCCAAGAACCCAGCGGGAGTAGGCCAGATACGCAGTATTTT.

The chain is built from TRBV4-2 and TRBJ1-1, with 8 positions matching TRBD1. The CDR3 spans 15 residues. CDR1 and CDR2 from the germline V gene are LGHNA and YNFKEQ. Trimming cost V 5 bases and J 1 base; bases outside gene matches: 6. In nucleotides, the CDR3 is TGTGCCAGCAGCATCAGCGGACAGGGGAACACTGAAGCTTTCTTT. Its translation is CASSISGQGNTEAFF.

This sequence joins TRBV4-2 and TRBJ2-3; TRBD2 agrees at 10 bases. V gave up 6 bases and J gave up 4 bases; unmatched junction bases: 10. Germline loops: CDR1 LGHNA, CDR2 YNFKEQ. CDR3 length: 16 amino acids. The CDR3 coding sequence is TGTGCCAGCAGACTGTCTACTAGCGGGAACCCAGATACGCAGTATTTT. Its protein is CASRLSTSGNPDTQYF.

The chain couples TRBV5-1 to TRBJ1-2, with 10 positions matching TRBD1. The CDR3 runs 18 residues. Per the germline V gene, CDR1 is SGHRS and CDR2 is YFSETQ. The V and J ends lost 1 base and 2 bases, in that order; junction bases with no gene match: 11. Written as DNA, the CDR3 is TGCGCCAGCAGCTTGTCTCCGACCGGGACAGGGGTGAACTATGGCTACACCTTC. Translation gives CASSLSPTGTGVNYGYTF.

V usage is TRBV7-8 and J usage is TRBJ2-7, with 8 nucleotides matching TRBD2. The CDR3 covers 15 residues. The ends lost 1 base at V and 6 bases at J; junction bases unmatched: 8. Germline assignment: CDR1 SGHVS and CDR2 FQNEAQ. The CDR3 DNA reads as TGTGCCAGCAGCTTAGGTTCAGCGGGAGATGGCGAGCAGTACTTC. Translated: CASSLGSAGDGEQYF.

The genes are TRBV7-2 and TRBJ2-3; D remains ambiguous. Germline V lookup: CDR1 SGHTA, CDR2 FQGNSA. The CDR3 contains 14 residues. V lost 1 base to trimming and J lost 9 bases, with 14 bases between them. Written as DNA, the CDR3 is TGTGCCAGCAGCTTAGTCACGGCGTCCGGAACGCAGTATTTT. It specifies CASSLVTASGTQYF.

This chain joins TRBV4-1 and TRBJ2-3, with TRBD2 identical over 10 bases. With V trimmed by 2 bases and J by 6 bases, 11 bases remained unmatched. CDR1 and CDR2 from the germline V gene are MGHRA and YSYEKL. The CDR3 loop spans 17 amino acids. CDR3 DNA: TGCGCCAGCAGCCAACCCCCGAGGGATAGCGGGAGGGATACGCAGTATTTT. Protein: CASSQPPRDSGRDTQYF.

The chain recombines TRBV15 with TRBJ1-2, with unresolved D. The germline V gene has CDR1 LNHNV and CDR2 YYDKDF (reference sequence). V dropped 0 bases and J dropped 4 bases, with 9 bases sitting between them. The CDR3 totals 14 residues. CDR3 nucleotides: TGTGCCACCAGCAGAGATTTGGGGTTCTATGGCTACACCTTC. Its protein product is CATSRDLGFYGYTF. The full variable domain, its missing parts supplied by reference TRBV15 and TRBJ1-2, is DAMVIQNPRYQVTQFGKPVTLSCSQTLNHNVMYWYQQKSSQAPKLLFHYYDKDFNNEADTPDNFQSRRPNTSFCFLDIRSPGLGDTAMYLCATSRDLGFYGYTFGSGTRLTVV.

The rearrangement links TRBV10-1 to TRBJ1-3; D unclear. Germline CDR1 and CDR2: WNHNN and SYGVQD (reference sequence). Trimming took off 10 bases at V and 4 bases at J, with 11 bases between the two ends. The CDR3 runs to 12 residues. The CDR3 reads CATLEDGNTIYF. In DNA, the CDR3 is TGCGCCACCTTAGAGGACGGAAACACCATATATTTT.

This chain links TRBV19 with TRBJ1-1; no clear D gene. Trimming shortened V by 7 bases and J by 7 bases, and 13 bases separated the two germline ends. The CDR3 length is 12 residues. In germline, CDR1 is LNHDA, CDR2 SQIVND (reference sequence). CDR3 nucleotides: TGTGCCAGTACCCCTAGGACGGGTGAAGCTTTCTTT. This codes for CASTPRTGEAFF. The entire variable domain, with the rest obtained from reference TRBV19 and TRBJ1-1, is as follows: DGGITQSPKYLFRKEGQNVTLSCEQNLNHDAMYWYRQDPGQGLRLIYYSQIVNDFQKGDIAEGYSVSREKKESFPLTVTSAQKNPTAFYLCASTPRTGEAFFGQGTRLTVV.

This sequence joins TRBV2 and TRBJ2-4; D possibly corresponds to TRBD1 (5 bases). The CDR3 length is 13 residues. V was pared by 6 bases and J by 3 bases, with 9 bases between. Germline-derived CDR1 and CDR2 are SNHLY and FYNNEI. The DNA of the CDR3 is TGTGCCAGCAGACAGGTGGGCAAAAACATTCAGTACTTC. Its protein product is CASRQVGKNIQYF.